The 19 T cell receptor beta chains below were found in one sample sequenced in a study of shared clonotypes between healthy human individuals. The protocol was immunoSEQ multiplex PCR, while the TCRdb copy is restricted to in-frame clones and leaves out a portion. The sample gives roughly 2,500,000 clones, approximately 93% of which show up once; around 0.4% is in the top ten. Material for sequencing was naive CD4+ T cells from PBMCs. Documented subset: CD45RA+ positively selected. All receptors derive from a man between 18 and 35 years old in good health. Some clones in this sample may be carry-over from other donors' samples.

This clone has only one observation. The chain uses TRBV10-3 and TRBJ2-1; 11 bases agree with TRBD1. Germline CDR1 reads ENHRY; CDR2 reads SYGVKD. The J segment lost 5 bases and the V segment lost 7 bases, leaving 4 bases of the junction unmatched. The CDR3 totals 14 residues. The chain's CDR3 is CAINTDRGHNEQFF. Written as DNA, the CDR3 is TGTGCCATCAATACGGACAGGGGGCACAATGAGCAGTTCTTC.

The genes are TRBV11-2 and TRBJ2-1; D gene ambiguous. Deletions cut 3 bases from V and 8 bases from J, with 20 bases between. CDR3 size: 16 residues. The V gene's germline CDR1 is SGHAT and CDR2 FQNNGV. The DNA for the CDR3 is TGTGCCAGCAGCTTTCGGGCGGCCCCTCTAGGACATGAGCAGTTCTTC. Its protein product is CASSFRAAPLGHEQFF.

The chain has TRBV28 and TRBJ2-7; the match to TRBD2 covers 9 bases. CDR1 is MDHEN and CDR2 is SYDVKM in the germline V gene. The CDR3 is made up of 13 amino acids. V shed 6 bases, J shed 5 bases, and the junction held 5 bases outside the gene matches. CDR3 loop: CASRAGGLNEQYF. CDR3 DNA sequence: TGTGCCAGCAGGGCGGGAGGGTTGAACGAGCAGTACTTC.

The CDR3 nucleotides are TGTGCCAGCAGTCCGACTAGCGGGAGCGACGAGCAGTACTTC. Translation gives CASSPTSGSDEQYF. The rearrangement uses TRBV6-6 and TRBJ2-7, with 12 bases fitting TRBD2. The ends lost 5 bases at V and 5 bases at J; junction bases unmatched: 4. The CDR3 sequence is 14 residues long. Per the germline V gene, CDR1 is MNHNY and CDR2 is SVGAGI (reference sequence).

This clone was detected once. The chain recombines TRBV27 with TRBJ2-2, with D possibly matching TRBD2 (5 bases). The V and J ends lost 3 bases and 4 bases respectively, with 18 bases between them. The CDR3 loop spans 17 amino acids. Germline lookup yields CDR1 MNHEY and CDR2 SMNVEV (reference sequence). CDR3 in amino acids: CASSFHIRGAGTGELFF. Here the CDR3 DNA reads TGTGCCAGCAGTTTTCATATCCGGGGTGCGGGCACCGGGGAGCTGTTTTTT.

The rearrangement joins TRBV19 to TRBJ2-3; no definite D call. V was shortened by 3 bases and J by 0 bases, with 10 bases between the two germline ends. The CDR3 totals 15 residues. Germline values: CDR1 LNHDA, CDR2 SQIVND (reference sequence). CDR3 bases: TGTGCCAGTAGTATGCGGCCCCTTAGCACAGATACGCAGTATTTT. Translating gives CASSMRPLSTDTQYF.

This clone was detected only a few times. CDR3 sequence: CASSDRANEQFF. The CDR3 DNA reads as TGTGCCAGCAGCGACAGGGCCAATGAGCAGTTCTTC. V usage is TRBV9 and J usage is TRBJ2-1; maybe TRBD1 (6 bases). Germline V gene lookup returns CDR1 SGDLS and CDR2 YYNGEE. Trimming took off 3 bases at V and 6 bases at J, with 7 bases between the two ends. This CDR3 spans 12 amino acids.

The V call is TRBV6-1, the J call TRBJ2-5; either TRBD1 or TRBD2 may fit D (5 bases each). The germline V and J ends were trimmed by 8 bases and 4 bases, with 14 bases remaining between them. CDR1 and CDR2 (germline): MNHNS, SASEGT. The CDR3 has 13 amino acids. Here the CDR3 DNA reads TGTGCCAGCTGGGGCAGCGGTCGAGAGACCCAGTACTTC. Residues: CASWGSGRETQYF.

This sequence joins TRBV5-3 and TRBJ2-7; 9 nucleotides line up with TRBD1. Being an ORF, TRBV5-3 has a function that is uncertain. V trimming: 2 bases; J trimming: 5 bases; junction bases outside the gene matches: 14. The CDR3 has 17 amino acids. The CDR3 sequence: CARSLKPDRGKMNEQYF. The CDR3 DNA sequence: TGTGCCAGAAGCTTAAAGCCGGACAGGGGAAAAATGAACGAGCAGTACTTC.

This rearrangement joins TRBV5-1 to TRBJ2-1, with TRBD2 as a possible D gene (5 bases). Germline values: CDR1 SGHRS, CDR2 YFSETQ. V was clipped by 0 bases and J by 7 bases, with 14 bases between them. The CDR3 is made up of 15 amino acids. Here the CDR3 DNA reads TGCGCCAGCAGCTTGGCCGGTAGCGTAGAGAATGAGCAGTTCTTC. This encodes CASSLAGSVENEQFF.

The V and J genes are TRBV5-1 and TRBJ2-7, with TRBD1 matching over 7 bases. The V gene end was trimmed by 2 bases and the J gene end by 2 bases; junction bases not matched to a gene: 7. CDR1 and CDR2 from the germline V gene are SGHRS and YFSETQ. This CDR3 is 15 amino acids long. CDR3 sequence: CASSFFRQGAYEQYF. CDR3 nucleotides: TGCGCCAGCAGCTTCTTCCGACAGGGAGCCTACGAGCAGTACTTC.

V and J are TRBV6-1 and TRBJ1-2; the D gene is possibly TRBD1 (5 bases). This CDR3 has 15 residues. CDR1 and CDR2 (germline): MNHNS, SASEGT. Trimming stripped 2 bases from V and 8 bases from J, with 18 bases between. Written as DNA, the CDR3 is TGTGCCAGCAGTGAACCCCGCCAGGGCTTATACGGCTACACCTTC. Its protein product is CASSEPRQGLYGYTF.

The chain has TRBV2 and TRBJ1-4; 9 bases are shared with TRBD1. The CDR3 contains 13 residues. Germline V gene data show CDR1 as SNHLY and CDR2 as FYNNEI. Losses at the gene ends were 9 bases for V and 8 bases for J; bases not matched to a gene: 7. CDR3 nucleotide sequence: TGTGCCAGAACCGGGACAGGGAGAGAAAAACTGTTTTTT. Translating it yields CARTGTGREKLFF.

This clone appeared a single time. The J gene is TRBJ1-1, the V gene TRBV5-1, with D uncertain. This CDR3 has 16 residues. Trimming took 2 bases from V and 0 from J, leaving 14 bases between them. Germline CDR1 is SGHRS and CDR2 is YFSETQ. Here the CDR3 reads CASSLFEQVMNTEAFF. CDR3 nucleotides: TGCGCCAGCAGCTTATTCGAACAAGTAATGAACACTGAAGCTTTCTTT.

The chain carries TRBV28 and TRBJ1-1; D call uncertain. V lost 6 bases and J 6 bases, leaving 11 bases between the germline ends. The CDR3 has 12 residues. The germline V gene encodes CDR1 MDHEN and CDR2 SYDVKM. The DNA of the CDR3 is TGTGCCAGCAGGGGAATTGGGGCTGAAGCTTTCTTT. Protein: CASRGIGAEAFF.

This sequence joins TRBV7-9 and TRBJ2-2; D is ambiguous. CDR3 length: 18 residues. V shed 0 bases and J shed 3 bases, with 17 bases lying between them. Germline loops: CDR1 SEHNR, CDR2 FQNEAQ (reference sequence). The CDR3 region is CASSLAASRFQDTGELFF. The CDR3 DNA reads TGTGCCAGCAGCTTAGCCGCCAGCCGGTTTCAGGACACCGGGGAGCTGTTTTTT.

The chain combines TRBV7-2 with TRBJ2-3; D may match TRBD1 or TRBD2 (7 bases each). The CDR3 runs to 17 residues. V shed 1 base and J shed 0 bases, with 14 bases lying between them. Per the germline V gene, CDR1 is SGHTA and CDR2 is FQGNSA. The DNA of the CDR3 is TGTGCCAGCAGCTTAGGGGGGGGACAGCCGAGCACAGATACGCAGTATTTT. Residues: CASSLGGGQPSTDTQYF.

This chain uses TRBV4-1 with TRBJ2-2; D possibly corresponds to TRBD2 (6 bases). V shed 1 base and J shed 5 bases, with 11 bases lying between them. CDR1 and CDR2 from the germline V gene are MGHRA and YSYEKL. This CDR3 is built from 15 residues. The DNA of the CDR3 is TGCGCCAGCAGCCAAGTGGGGGGACGGACCGGGGAGCTGTTTTTT. It is translated as CASSQVGGRTGELFF.

This clone came up once. The chain uses TRBV7-8 and TRBJ2-3; D tentatively fits TRBD1 or TRBD2 (5 bases each). The V and J ends lost 5 bases and 2 bases respectively, with 14 bases between them. The germline V gene has CDR1 SGHVS and CDR2 FQNEAQ. The CDR3 totals 15 residues. CDR3 bases: TGTGCCAGCAGCAAGGGACGAACTAACACAGATACGCAGTATTTT. Its translation: CASSKGRTNTDTQYF.